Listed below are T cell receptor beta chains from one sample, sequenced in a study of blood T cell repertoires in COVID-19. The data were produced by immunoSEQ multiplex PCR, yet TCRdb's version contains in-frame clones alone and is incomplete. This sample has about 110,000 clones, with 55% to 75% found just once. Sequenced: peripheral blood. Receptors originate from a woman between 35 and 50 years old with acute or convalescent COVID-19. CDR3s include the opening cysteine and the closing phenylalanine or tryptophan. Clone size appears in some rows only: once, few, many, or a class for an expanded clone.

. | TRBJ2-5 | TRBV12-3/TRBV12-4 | CASSLIGETQYF
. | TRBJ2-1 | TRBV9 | CASSVEGIYDEQFF
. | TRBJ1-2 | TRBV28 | CASRESLGYTF
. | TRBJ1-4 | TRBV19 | CASSMGGVREKLFF
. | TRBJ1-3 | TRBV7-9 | CASSPHSGNTIYF
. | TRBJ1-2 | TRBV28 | CASSSGTGVIDGYTF
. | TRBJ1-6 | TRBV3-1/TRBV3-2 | CASSHNPGTGGPSSYNSPLHF
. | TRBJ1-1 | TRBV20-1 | CSASGGRGLRGEAFF
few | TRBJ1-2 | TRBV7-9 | CASSSGQGYGYTF
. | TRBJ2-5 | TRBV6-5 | CASSRSTGKETQYF